This T cell receptor beta chain comes out of a study of cytomegalovirus exposure and HLA in healthy donors. In the study overall: Earlier, 95 million to 130 million unique TCR beta sequences were recovered from 170 million or so T cells by an analysis.

Germline CDR1 reads MNHEY; CDR2 reads SVGAGI. There are 14 residues in the CDR3. The V and J ends lost 5 bases and 4 bases respectively, with 14 bases between them. The PCR used 60 Vbeta and 13 Jbeta primers. The assay was immunoSEQ multiplex PCR, and TCRdb's table has in-frame clones only and misses some. Counted here are 100,000 to 150,000 clones, 77% occurring once; the ten biggest clones make up 9.5% to 15%. What was sequenced was PBMCs. The rearrangement uses TRBV6-5 and TRBJ1-2; tentatively, D is TRBD1 (6 bases). The clonotype originates from a woman between 35 and 50 years old in good health and CMV-seropositive. In DNA form, the CDR3 reads TGTGCCAGCAGTGCAGCCGGGACAAGCTATGGCTACACCTTC. Protein sequence: CASSAAGTSYGYTF.